The TCR beta chain under discussion was sequenced for a study of CD8+ T cells in alopecia areata (dated by TCRdb to the late 2010s). Background on the whole study: The treated patients took part in an open-label pilot trial in which moderate-to-severe alopecia areata was treated with oral tofacitinib at 5 to 10 mg twice daily. Patients received tofacitinib for 6 to 18 months and were then followed off drug for 6 months to check for delayed response and recurrence. The SALT score, which quantifies the percentage of affected scalp surface area, was used to measure disease severity in treated patients. To study T cell clonal expansion in alopecia areata, the researchers applied high-throughput TCRbeta sequencing to both the C3H/HeJ mouse model and human patients. On the human side, TCRbeta sequencing was run on scalp tissue and on sorted CD4+ and CD8+ peripheral blood T cells from healthy controls and from alopecia areata patients with either patchy or totalis/universalis disease. Tofacitinib-treated patients had biopsies at baseline and at 4 and 24 weeks of treatment, with a later scalp biopsy in several patients. Scalp clonality was compared across normal scalp (n=4), patchy alopecia areata scalp (n=8), and alopecia totalis/universalis scalp (n=8). RNA came from the PAXgene miRNA kit for fixed scalp, the miRNeasy kit for PBMCs, and the RNeasy kit for mouse skin. TCRbeta CDR3 regions were amplified by immunoSEQ multiplex PCR using 35 Vbeta forward and 13 Jbeta reverse primers. General conclusions and limits of the study: Shared TCR sequences between patients were less evident than in mice, which may be partly attributable to HLA diversity in the patient population. Tofacitinib significantly decreased scalp clonality and the number of expanded CD8+ clones among the top 100 scalp clones. Because the treated cohort was small and included a single nonresponder, larger studies are needed to assess links between baseline CD8+ expansion and response. During tofacitinib treatment, many expanded lesional clones stuck around in both scalp and blood, and this persistence may partly explain why relapse happens after treatment is stopped. Higher clonality and more expanded CD8+ clones were observed in lesional scalp than in normal scalp, particularly in alopecia totalis/universalis, a finding suggestive of antigenic drive. Unlike mouse skin, which is dominated by gammadelta T cells, normal human skin has resident alphabeta T cells that are also sequenced, and this complicates analysis of the scalp TCR repertoire.

With respect to this clone: What this receptor recognizes is not known. Per-base quality was not reported, and no clone a single base away is much larger than it.

The receptor library was made with the immunoSEQ multiplex PCR assay. RNA was extracted from all samples and reverse transcribed into cDNA, which served as template for TCR sequencing. SuperScript III was used for first-strand cDNA synthesis, primed with a 2:1 mix of oligo-dT and random hexamers. Amplification bias was assessed with a synthetic immune receptor repertoire, and residual bias was removed computationally. Under the source paper's analysis protocol: After raw reads were preprocessed to remove errors, the CDR3 was defined following IMGT conventions as running from the conserved cysteine to phenylalanine. Clonality was computed by normalizing Shannon entropy by log2 of the number of productive unique TCRs and subtracting the result from 1. Whether each scalp clone was CD4 or CD8 was inferred by checking scalp TCRbeta sequences against the CD4 and CD8 repertoires from sorted blood. TCRdb took this table from immuneACCESS and kept in-frame rearrangements with V and J called. Such tables lack part of the clones; where checked against another copy, unresolved V genes explain under half of the gap, and the rest is unexplained. The V and J calls and clone size were taken over from that table, and D and trimming were inferred from the DNA. Across this sample there are 110,000 to 150,000 clones, with approximately 86% seen only once. The ten most abundant clones make up 13% of the sample.

The germline V gene supplies CDR1 MGHRA and CDR2 YSYEKL. The CDR3 numbers 15 residues from cysteine through phenylalanine. Just the 45-base CDR3 DNA is kept, in frame starting at base 1. V is reduced by 4 bases and J by 0 bases, leaving a spacing of 13 bases between them. The time point label on this specimen signifies: around 28 days on oral tofacitinib. Explained via the paper, the treatment or condition label denotes: oral pan-JAK inhibitor, 5-10 mg twice daily. Lesional scalp punch biopsies and peripheral blood were obtained from alopecia areata patients. PBMCs were isolated by density centrifugation and stained for CD3, CD4 and CD8, after which CD4+ and CD8+ T cells were sorted on a FACSAria.

The rearranged chain carries TRBV4-1 and TRBJ2-7, with the D gene not clear enough to name. The origin of this receptor is a human donor with alopecia areata. Sequenced material: CD8+ T cells sorted from blood, taken at week 4, from a patient treated with tofacitinib. The CDR3 region reads CASSPISSVSYEQYF. The DNA reads TGCGCCAGCAGCCCGATATCTTCGGTCTCCTACGAGCAGTACTTC.